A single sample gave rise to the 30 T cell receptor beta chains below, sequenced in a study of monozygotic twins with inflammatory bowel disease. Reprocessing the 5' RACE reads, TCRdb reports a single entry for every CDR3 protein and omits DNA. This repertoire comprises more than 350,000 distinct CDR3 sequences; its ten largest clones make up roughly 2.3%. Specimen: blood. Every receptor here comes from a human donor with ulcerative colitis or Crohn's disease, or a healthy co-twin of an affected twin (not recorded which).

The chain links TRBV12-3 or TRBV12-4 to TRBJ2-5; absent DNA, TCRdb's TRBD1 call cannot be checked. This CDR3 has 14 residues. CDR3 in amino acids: CASSLTQGEETQYF.

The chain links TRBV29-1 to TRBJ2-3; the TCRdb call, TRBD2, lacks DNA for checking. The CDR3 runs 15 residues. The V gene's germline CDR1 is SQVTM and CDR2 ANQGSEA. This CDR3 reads CSVEVSGGTTDTQYF.

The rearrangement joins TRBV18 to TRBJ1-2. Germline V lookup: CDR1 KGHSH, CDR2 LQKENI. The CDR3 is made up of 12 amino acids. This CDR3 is CASSWESYGYTF.

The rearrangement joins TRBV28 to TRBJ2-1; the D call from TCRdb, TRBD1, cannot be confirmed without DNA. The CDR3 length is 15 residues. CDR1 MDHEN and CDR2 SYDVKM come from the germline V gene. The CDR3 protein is CASSLAGTEGREQFF.

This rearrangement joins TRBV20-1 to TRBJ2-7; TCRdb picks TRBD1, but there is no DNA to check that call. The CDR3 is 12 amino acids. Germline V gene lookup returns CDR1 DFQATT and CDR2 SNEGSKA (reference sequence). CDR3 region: CSAQDRTYEQYF.

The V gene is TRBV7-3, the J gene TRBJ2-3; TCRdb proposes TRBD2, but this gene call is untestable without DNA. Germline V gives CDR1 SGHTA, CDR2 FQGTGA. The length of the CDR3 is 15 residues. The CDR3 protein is CASSLNGRGADTQYF.

CDR3 sequence reads: CSARPPTYNEQFF. The chain carries TRBV20-1 and TRBJ2-1. CDR3 length: 13 residues. CDR1 and CDR2 from the germline V gene are DFQATT and SNEGSKA (reference sequence).

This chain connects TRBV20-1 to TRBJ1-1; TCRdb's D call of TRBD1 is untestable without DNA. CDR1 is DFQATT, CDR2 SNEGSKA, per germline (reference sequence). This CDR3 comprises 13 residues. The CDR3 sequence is CSARPFLNTEAFF.

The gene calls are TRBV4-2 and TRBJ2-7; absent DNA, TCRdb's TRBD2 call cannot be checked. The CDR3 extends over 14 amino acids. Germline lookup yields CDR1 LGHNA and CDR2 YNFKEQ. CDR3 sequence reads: CASSTLGTSNEQYF.

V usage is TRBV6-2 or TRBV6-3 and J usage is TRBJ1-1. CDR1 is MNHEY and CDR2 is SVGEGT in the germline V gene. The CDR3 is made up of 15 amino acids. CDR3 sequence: CASSPMETYNTEAFF.

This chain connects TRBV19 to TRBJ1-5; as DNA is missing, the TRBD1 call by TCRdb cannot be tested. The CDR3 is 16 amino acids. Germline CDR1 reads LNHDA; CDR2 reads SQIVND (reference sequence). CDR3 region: CASSNPGQGFHQPQHF.

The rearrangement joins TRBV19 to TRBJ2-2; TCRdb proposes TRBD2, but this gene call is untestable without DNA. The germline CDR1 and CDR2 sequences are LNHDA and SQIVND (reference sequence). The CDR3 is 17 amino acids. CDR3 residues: CASSWSSGRLDTGELFF.

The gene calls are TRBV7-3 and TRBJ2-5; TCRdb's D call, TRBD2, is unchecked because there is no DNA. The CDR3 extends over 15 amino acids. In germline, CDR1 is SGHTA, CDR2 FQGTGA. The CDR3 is CASSHLGLAGETQYF.

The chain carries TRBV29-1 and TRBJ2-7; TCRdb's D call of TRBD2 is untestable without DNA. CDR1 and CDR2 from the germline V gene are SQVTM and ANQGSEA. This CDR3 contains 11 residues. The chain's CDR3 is CSVRVMYEQYF.

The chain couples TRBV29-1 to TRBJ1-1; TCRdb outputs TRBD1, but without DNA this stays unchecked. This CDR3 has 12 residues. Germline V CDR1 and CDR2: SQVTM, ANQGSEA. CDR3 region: CSVEDRGTEAFF.

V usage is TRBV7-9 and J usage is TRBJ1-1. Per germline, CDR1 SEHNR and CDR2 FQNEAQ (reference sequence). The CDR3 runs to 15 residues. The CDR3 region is CASSASQGGGTEAFF.

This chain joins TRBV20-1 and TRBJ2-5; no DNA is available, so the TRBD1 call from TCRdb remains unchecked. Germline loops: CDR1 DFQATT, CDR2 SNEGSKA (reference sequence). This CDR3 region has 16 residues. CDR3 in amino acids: CSASILLTGRQETQYF.

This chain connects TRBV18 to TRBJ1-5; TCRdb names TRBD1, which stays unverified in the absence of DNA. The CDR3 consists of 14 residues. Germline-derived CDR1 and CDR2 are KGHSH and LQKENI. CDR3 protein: CASSPGAEGQPQHF.

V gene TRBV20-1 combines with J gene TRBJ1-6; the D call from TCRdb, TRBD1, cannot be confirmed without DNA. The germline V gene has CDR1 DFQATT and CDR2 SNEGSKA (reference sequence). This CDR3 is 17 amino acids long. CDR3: CSARDLGGAGYNSPLHF.

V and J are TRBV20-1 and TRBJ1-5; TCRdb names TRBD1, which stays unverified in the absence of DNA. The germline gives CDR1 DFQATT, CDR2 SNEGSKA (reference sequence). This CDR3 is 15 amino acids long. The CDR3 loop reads CSARVSEGGNQPQHF.

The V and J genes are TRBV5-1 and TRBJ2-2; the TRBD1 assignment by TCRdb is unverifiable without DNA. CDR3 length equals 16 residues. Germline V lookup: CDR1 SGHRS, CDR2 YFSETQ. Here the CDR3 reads CASSLAGQGNTGELFF.

CDR3 in amino acids: CASRCPWAGQETQYF. The chain is built from TRBV7-6 and TRBJ2-5; the D call from TCRdb, TRBD1, cannot be confirmed without DNA. In germline, CDR1 is SGHVS, CDR2 FNYEAQ. This CDR3 contains 15 residues.

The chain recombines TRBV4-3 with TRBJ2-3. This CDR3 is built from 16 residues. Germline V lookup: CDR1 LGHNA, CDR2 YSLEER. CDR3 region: CASSQDLAGWTDTQYF.

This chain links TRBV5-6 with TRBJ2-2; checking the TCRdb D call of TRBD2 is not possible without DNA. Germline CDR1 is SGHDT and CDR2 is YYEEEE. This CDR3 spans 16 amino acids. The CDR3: CASSKPSGGVGGELFF.

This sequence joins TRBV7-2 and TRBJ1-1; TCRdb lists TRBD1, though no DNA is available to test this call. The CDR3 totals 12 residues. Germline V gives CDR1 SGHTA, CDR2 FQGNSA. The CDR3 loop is CASSLDRVLTFF.

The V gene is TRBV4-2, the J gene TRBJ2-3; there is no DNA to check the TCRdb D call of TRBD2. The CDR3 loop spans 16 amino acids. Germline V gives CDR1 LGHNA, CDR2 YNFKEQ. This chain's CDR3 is CASSQDGQAGGDTQYF.

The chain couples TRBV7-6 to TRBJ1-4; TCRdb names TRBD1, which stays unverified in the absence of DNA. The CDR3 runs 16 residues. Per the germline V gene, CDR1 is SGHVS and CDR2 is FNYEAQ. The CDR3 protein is CASSPSLDREREKLFF.

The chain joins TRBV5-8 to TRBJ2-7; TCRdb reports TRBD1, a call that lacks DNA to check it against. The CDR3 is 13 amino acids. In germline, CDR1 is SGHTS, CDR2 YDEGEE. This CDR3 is CASSRHDQGQQYF.

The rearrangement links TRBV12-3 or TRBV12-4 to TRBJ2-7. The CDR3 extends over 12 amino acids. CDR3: CASSPGLYEQYF.

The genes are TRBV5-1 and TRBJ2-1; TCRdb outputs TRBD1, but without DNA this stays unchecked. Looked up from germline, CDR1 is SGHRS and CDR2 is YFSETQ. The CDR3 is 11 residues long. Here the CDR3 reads CASSKGQGWLF.